The 10 T cell receptor beta chains below were found in one sample sequenced in a study of blood T cell repertoires in COVID-19. The table came from immunoSEQ multiplex PCR; TCRdb's copy has only in-frame clones and leaves some out. Altogether around 58,000 clones are present, more than 75% being singletons, with the ten largest covering 9.5% to 13%. The specimen sequenced was PBMCs or T cells enriched from blood (not recorded which). These receptor sequences come from a woman in her thirties or forties who had recovered from COVID-19.

The chain combines TRBV6-6 with TRBJ2-1; 14 positions agree with TRBD2. Germline assignment: CDR1 MNHNY and CDR2 SVGAGI (reference sequence). This CDR3 spans 14 amino acids. V was pared by 7 bases and J by 9 bases, with 5 bases of the junction left unmatched. For the CDR3, the DNA is TGTGCCAGCACAGGGACTAGCGGGGGCAGTGAGCAGTTCTTC. This gives the protein CASTGTSGGSEQFF.

The V gene is TRBV11-2, the J gene TRBJ2-2, with D perhaps matching TRBD1 (6 bases). V was shortened by 1 base and J by 2 bases, with 11 bases between the two germline ends. The CDR3 runs to 16 residues. Germline CDR1 reads SGHAT; CDR2 reads FQNNGV. The CDR3 is CASSLVGRGNTGELFF. The CDR3 DNA reads TGTGCCAGCAGCTTAGTCGGCAGGGGTAACACCGGGGAGCTGTTTTTT.

The chain uses TRBV6-1 and TRBJ2-3; D possibly corresponds to TRBD2 (6 bases). V lost 0 bases and J lost 4, with 8 bases in between. CDR1 is MNHNS and CDR2 is SASEGT in the germline V gene. The CDR3 sequence is 14 residues long. This CDR3 reads CASSEALAPDTQYF. The CDR3 region has the DNA TGTGCCAGCAGTGAAGCACTAGCCCCAGATACGCAGTATTTT.

The chain combines TRBV7-9 with TRBJ2-6, with TRBD1 as a possible D gene (5 bases). CDR1 and CDR2 from the germline V gene are SEHNR and FQNEAQ (reference sequence). This CDR3 contains 17 residues. Trimming stripped 2 bases from V and 0 bases from J, with 11 bases between. The CDR3 DNA follows: TGTGCCAGCAGCTTACTACAGGACCCCTCTGGGGCCAACGTCCTGACTTTC. Protein: CASSLLQDPSGANVLTF.

CDR3 loop: CASSLGSYEQYF. Here the CDR3 DNA reads TGTGCCAGCAGCTTAGGTAGCTACGAGCAGTACTTC. This chain connects TRBV11-2 to TRBJ2-7; D not resolved. The germline V gene has CDR1 SGHAT and CDR2 FQNNGV. The CDR3 runs 12 residues. Trimming removed 1 base at V and 3 bases at J, with 4 bases between. Together with reference TRBV11-2 and TRBJ2-7, the CDR3 gives the full variable domain: EAGVAQSPRYKIIEKRQSVAFWCNPISGHATLYWYQQILGQGPKLLIQFQNNGVVDDSQLPKDRFSAERLKGVDSTLKIQPAKLEDSAVYLCASSLGSYEQYFGPGTRLTVT.

This chain links TRBV5-1 with TRBJ1-4, with 9 bases aligning to TRBD1. In germline, CDR1 is SGHRS, CDR2 YFSETQ. The CDR3 loop spans 16 amino acids. The V and J ends lost 4 bases and 5 bases, in that order; junction bases with no gene match: 9. The CDR3 coding sequence is TGCGCCAGCAGCCCTGTAGGGGGACAGGGAAATGAAAAACTGTTTTTT. Translating gives CASSPVGGQGNEKLFF. The full variable domain, in which reference TRBV5-1 and TRBJ1-4 provide the parts outside the CDR3, is KAGVTQTPRYLIKTRGQQVTLSCSPISGHRSVSWYQQTPGQGLQFLFEYFSETQRNKGNFPGRFSGRQFSNSRSEMNVSTLELGDSALYLCASSPVGGQGNEKLFFGSGTQLSVL.

The chain combines TRBV7-6 with TRBJ2-1; 8 bases fit TRBD2. CDR1 is SGHVS and CDR2 is FNYEAQ in the germline V gene. The CDR3 totals 15 residues. The J segment lost 8 bases and the V segment lost 1 base, leaving 7 bases of the junction unmatched. Here the CDR3 reads CASSLGTGGGDEQFF. CDR3 in DNA: TGTGCCAGCAGCTTAGGGACCGGGGGGGGCGATGAGCAGTTCTTC.

The chain has TRBV7-2 and TRBJ1-2; D may be TRBD1 (6 bases). Germline V gene lookup returns CDR1 SGHTA and CDR2 FQGNSA. The CDR3 is made up of 16 amino acids. Deletions cut 0 bases from V and 0 bases from J, with 11 bases between. The CDR3 bases are TGTGCCAGCAGCTTAGCTCAGGGGTTACCTAACTATGGCTACACCTTC. Translation: CASSLAQGLPNYGYTF. The variable domain in full, completed from reference TRBV7-2 and TRBJ1-2, reads GAGVSQSPSNKVTEKGKDVELRCDPISGHTALYWYRQSLGQGLEFLIYFQGNSAPDKSGLPSDRFSAERTGGSVSTLTIQRTQQEDSAVYLCASSLAQGLPNYGYTFGSGTRLTVV.

The V gene is TRBV5-1, the J gene TRBJ1-1; D is possibly TRBD1 (5 bases). The germline CDR1 and CDR2 sequences are SGHRS and YFSETQ. The V and J ends lost 2 bases and 1 base respectively, with 6 bases between them. The CDR3 is 13 residues long. The CDR3: CASSLTGNTEAFF. CDR3 nucleotide sequence: TGCGCCAGCAGCTTAACAGGGAACACTGAAGCTTTCTTT. The full variable domain, completed using reference TRBV5-1 and TRBJ1-1, is KAGVTQTPRYLIKTRGQQVTLSCSPISGHRSVSWYQQTPGQGLQFLFEYFSETQRNKGNFPGRFSGRQFSNSRSEMNVSTLELGDSALYLCASSLTGNTEAFFGQGTRLTVV.

The chain recombines TRBV7-9 with TRBJ2-1; 8 nucleotides match TRBD2. The CDR3 consists of 15 residues. The germline V gene has CDR1 SEHNR and CDR2 FQNEAQ (reference sequence). V dropped 6 bases and J dropped 1; count of bases not matched to a gene: 5. The CDR3 DNA follows: TGTGCCAGCAGGGCCGGGGGGGTGTCCTACAATGAGCAGTTCTTC. Protein product: CASRAGGVSYNEQFF.